This TCR beta chain was recorded in a study of vaccination effects on CD4 cells after COVID-19 (dated by TCRdb to between 2020 and 2023). About the investigation overall: Across the study, the median time from the second dose to post-vaccine sampling was 72 days (range 14 to 241). SARS-CoV-2 spike-specific CD4+ TCR repertoires from before and after mRNA vaccination were compared in COVID-19 convalescent patients and in infection-naive vaccine recipients. A total of 10 COVID-19 convalescent patients and a few SARS-CoV-2-naive healthy vaccine recipients were included in the full study. Cultures from other donors in the study were sequenced with the Oncomine TCR Beta short-read assay on an Illumina iSeq 100. What the research found in general, with its limitations: In healthy vaccine recipients, vaccine-induced clones were almost all SARS-CoV-2 mono-reactive, with only 1 of 255 being cross-reactive with common cold coronaviruses. Only a small number of convalescent patients were included, and no early post-infection timepoints were available, which limited the study. Both infection-induced and vaccine-induced clones contracted markedly at late post-vaccination timepoints, which is consistent with waning T cell responses.

To identify antigen-specific CD4+ T cell clonotypes by their expansion, the ViraFEST assay first stimulated PBMC with viral peptide pools and then applied TCR sequencing. After around 10 days of culture, CD4+ T cells were isolated with the EasySep CD4+ T cell isolation kit. Two doses of either the BNT162b2 or the mRNA-1273 mRNA SARS-CoV-2 vaccine were administered to participants. Healthy vaccine recipients had no prior SARS-CoV-2 infection, confirmed by negative nucleocapsid antibodies before and after vaccination. Some 2 million PBMC per well were cultured with 10 ug/ml peptides in IMDM containing 5% human AB serum, approximately 10 IU/ml IL-2 and gentamicin. Half of the culture medium was replaced with fresh IL-2-containing medium on days 3 and 7. Unless noted otherwise, every peptide stimulation condition was grown in triplicate wells. Using Ficoll-Paque Plus gradient centrifugation, PBMC were separated from whole blood and then either used fresh or cryopreserved at -140C. The overlapping peptide pools covered the spike proteins of SARS-CoV-2 as well as those of the common cold coronaviruses HCoV-NL63, HCoV-OC43 and HCoV-229E. The QIAamp micro DNA kit was used to extract genomic DNA from the cultured CD4+ T cells.

As regards this clone: Which antigen it targets is not known. No clone much larger than this one lies a single base away; base qualities are absent.

Libraries were made using the immunoSEQ multiplex PCR assay. TCR beta CDR3 sequencing was performed on DNA from the cultured, isolated CD4+ T cells. On the study's bioinformatics: The analysis removed non-productive TCR sequences, trimmed reads to the CDR3 region, and retained only CDR3s that were 7 or more amino acids long. The MANAFEST web app was used to identify antigen-specific clonotypes by comparing expansion in peptide wells with expansion in reference cultures. For clones to be considered positive, expansion at FDR<0.05 versus reference and all other wells, an odds ratio above 5, and a frequency above 0.1% in two replicate wells were required. A clonotype was called cross-reactive if it was significantly expanded both in SARS-CoV-2 spike wells and in at least one common cold coronavirus spike condition. Levenshtein distance calculated with the stringdist R package was used to assess CDR3 similarity, and unrooted trees were constructed with ape in R 3.6.1. TCRdb holds this immuneACCESS table with in-frame rearrangements only. Some clones are missing; in checked studies, unresolved V genes explain under half, and the rest has no known cause. For V, J and clone size, that table is used; D and trimming come from the DNA. In this sample the table shows more than 11,000 clones, around 72% of which occur a single time. In total, the top ten clones hold approximately 9.1% of the sample.

A distance of 12 bases separates the germline ends of V and J, which lose 5 bases and 9 bases respectively. Including cysteine and phenylalanine, the CDR3 has 12 amino acids. Just the 36-base CDR3 DNA is kept, in frame starting at base 1. CDR1 SGHAT and CDR2 FQNNGV are derived from the germline V gene. The sequences come from CD4+ T cells from PBMCs cultured with SARS-CoV-2 spike peptides, collected after COVID-19 vaccination. What the cell subset or site label conveys for this sample: SARS-CoV-2 spike overlapping peptide pool stimulation. The source is a human donor who received a COVID-19 vaccine. The chain is assembled from TRBV11-2 and TRBJ2-3; the D gene is perhaps TRBD1, from 6 matching bases. The CDR3: CASSLRGGTQYF. In nucleotide form, the sequence is TGTGCCAGCAGCCTAAGAGGGGGAACGCAGTATTTT.